This is a list of T cell receptor beta chains from one sample in a study of OX40 agonist ivuxolimab in advanced cancers. Sequencing used immunoSEQ multiplex PCR; TCRdb keeps in-frame clones, though not all of them. This table has 72,000 or so clones, over 70% appearing once. The source was CD4+ or CD8+ T cells sorted from blood, collected in a trial of the OX40 agonist ivuxolimab. The receptors derive from an adult with an advanced solid tumor such as melanoma, head and neck, liver or kidney cancer. Both conserved end residues are part of each CDR3. D genes are given only for firm matches. Clone size is not always given. Where it is, it says once, few, many or a class for expanded clones.

15 NA NA TRBJ2-1 TRBV14 TGTGCCAGCAGCCCGAGGGGGTTTGGGGGCGATGAGCAGTTCTTC CASSPRGFGGDEQFF
11 NA NA TRBJ1-2 TRBV6-1 TGTGCCAGCGCGTCTAACTATGGCTACACCTTC CASASNYGYTF
12 NA NA TRBJ1-2 TRBV5-4 TGTGCCAGCAGCTTGTCAGGCGGCGGCTACACCTTC CASSLSGGGYTF
17 NA NA TRBJ2-1 TRBV4-1 TGCGCCAGCAGCCCCCAGGCAGGAGGACCCTGGGCAAATGAGCAGTTCTTC CASSPQAGGPWANEQFF
17 NA TRBD2 TRBJ2-2 TRBV7-3 TGTGCCAGCAGACCGGGGACTAGCGGGGAAAGATCCGGGGAGCTGTTTTTT CASRPGTSGERSGELFF
15 NA NA TRBJ1-1 TRBV4-1 TGCGCCAGCAGCCAAGGAAGGCAGGATCGGGGTGAAGCTTTCTTT CASSQGRQDRGEAFF
14 NA NA TRBJ2-5 TRBV5-1 TGCGCCAGCAGCTCCCAGGGTGGCGGAGAGACCCAGTACTTC CASSSQGGGETQYF
18 NA NA TRBJ1-1 TRBV27 TGTGCCAGCAGTTTCATCACCGGCTATGGCGGAACGTACCCTGAAGCTTTCTTT CASSFITGYGGTYPEAFF
17 NA NA TRBJ1-2 TRBV10-2 TGCGCCAGCAGTACCCGGGACCCCCTCCTTTCTCCCTATGGCTACACCTTC CASSTRDPLLSPYGYTF
12 NA NA TRBJ1-2 TRBV2 TGTGCCAGCAGTGGTTCGGGGGGAGGCTACACCTTC CASSGSGGGYTF
13 NA NA TRBJ1-1 TRBV6-5 TGTGCCAGCAGTTACGCGGGATACACTGAAGCTTTCTTT CASSYAGYTEAFF
13 NA NA TRBJ2-7 TRBV2 TGTGCCAGCAGTACAGGGCAATCCTACGAGCAGTACTTC CASSTGQSYEQYF
12 NA NA TRBJ1-2 TRBV30 TGTGCCTGGAGTGTAGGAGGGGATGGCTACACCTTC CAWSVGGDGYTF
15 NA NA TRBJ2-7 TRBV6-5 TGTGCCAGCAGTTACTCTCCGTCCGCGAGGGGCGAGCAGTACTTC CASSYSPSARGEQYF
16 NA NA TRBJ2-5 TRBV19 TGTGCCACCTCACTTTACCCGGGAGGGGGCGTAGAGACCCAGTACTTC CATSLYPGGGVETQYF
18 NA TRBD1 TRBJ2-7 TRBV5-1 TGCGCCAGCAGCCATAACCGAAATACCGGGACAGGGCGCTACGAGCAGTACTTC CASSHNRNTGTGRYEQYF
14 NA TRBD1 TRBJ2-7 TRBV6-1 TGTGCCAGCAGGAATAGACAGGGTTCCTACGAGCAGTACTTC CASRNRQGSYEQYF
18 NA TRBD1 TRBJ2-7 TRBV10-3 TGTGCCATCAGTGGTGGACAGGGGGGTGCCGGACTGGTCCACGAGCAGTACTTC CAISGGQGGAGLVHEQYF
13 NA NA TRBJ1-4 TRBV5-1 TGCGCCAGCAGCTTCCGAAGGGATGAAAAACTGTTTTTT CASSFRRDEKLFF
12 NA NA TRBJ1-1 TRBV6-4 TGTGCCAGCAGTGAAAGGAACACTGAAGCTTTCTTT CASSERNTEAFF
14 medium-sized NA TRBJ2-2 TRBV19 TGTGCCAGTAGTCCCAGGCCGGTCACCGGGGAGCTGTTTTTT CASSPRPVTGELFF
20 NA TRBD2 TRBJ2-1 TRBV5-1 TGCGCCAGCAGCTTGGTCCTATCCGGGGGGAGGCGGAGCTCCTACAATGAGCAGTTCTTC CASSLVLSGGRRSSYNEQFF
15 NA NA TRBJ2-7 TRBV6-1 TGCGCCAGCAGTGAAAATTTGGCGGAAATTTACGAGCAGTACTTC CASSENLAEIYEQYF
12 NA NA TRBJ2-7 TRBV11-3 TGTGCCAGCAGCTCCTCCGGCTACGAGCAGTACTTC CASSSSGYEQYF
13 NA NA TRBJ2-1 TRBV27 TGTGCCAGCAGTTTAAGTCCCTACAATGAGCAGTTCTTC CASSLSPYNEQFF
15 NA NA TRBJ1-5 TRBV23-1 TGCGCCAGCAGTCAGGATCGAGCGACAAATCAGCCCCAGCATTTT CASSQDRATNQPQHF
13 NA NA TRBJ2-1 TRBV7-9 TGTGCCAGAGGGGGGAGCTCCTACAATGAGCAGTTCTTC CARGGSSYNEQFF
12 few NA TRBJ1-2 TRBV6-1 TGTGCCAGCAGTGAAGGGGATATTGGCTACACCTTC CASSEGDIGYTF
17 NA TRBD2 TRBJ2-3 TRBV7-9 TGTGCCAGCAGCTTATTGGGACTAGCTGGTGGGAGAGATACGCAGTATTTT CASSLLGLAGGRDTQYF
13 few NA TRBJ1-2 TRBV18 TGTGCCAGCTCACCGCGGGAAGAGGGTGGCTACACCTTC CASSPREEGGYTF
15 NA NA TRBJ1-2 TRBV6-5 TGTGCCAGCAGTTACTCGGTCAGGGCTGTACATGGCTACACCTTC CASSYSVRAVHGYTF
14 NA NA TRBJ2-7 TRBV2 TGTGCCAGCAGTGGGGCGGGAAGCTCCTACGAGCAGTACTTC CASSGAGSSYEQYF
15 NA TRBD1 TRBJ1-2 TRBV6-5 TGTGCCAGCAGTTACAGTATTACCGGACAGGGGGACTACACCTTC CASSYSITGQGDYTF
15 NA NA TRBJ2-3 TRBV5-4 TGTGCCAGCAGCTTGATGGGAAACCTGGCAGATACGCAGTATTTT CASSLMGNLADTQYF
16 NA TRBD1 TRBJ1-4 TRBV5-1 TGCGCCAGCAGCTTGATGACAGGGGTTACTAATGAAAAACTGTTTTTT CASSLMTGVTNEKLFF
13 once NA TRBJ1-2 TRBV18 TGTGCCAGCTCACCAGGGCAGAATAATGGCTACACCTTC CASSPGQNNGYTF
13 few TRBD1 TRBJ1-5 TRBV7-2 TGTGCCAGCAGCGAACAGGGGACTCAGCCCCAGCATTTT CASSEQGTQPQHF
15 once TRBD2 TRBJ2-1 TRBV27 TGTGCCAGCAGTCCCGCCCTAGCGGGGCTGGGTGAGCAGTTCTTC CASSPALAGLGEQFF
15 few TRBD2 TRBJ2-7 TRBV10-3 TGTGCCATCCGTGCTGGACTAGCCGACACCTACGAGCAGTACTTC CAIRAGLADTYEQYF
14 NA NA TRBJ2-3 TRBV7-2 TGTGCCAGCAGCTTTTCACGTAGCACAGATACGCAGTATTTT CASSFSRSTDTQYF
11 NA NA TRBJ2-7 TRBV7-2 TGTGCCAGCAGCATCTCCTACGAGCAGTACTTC CASSISYEQYF
14 NA TRBD2 TRBJ2-7 TRBV6-1 TGTGCCAGCAGTGTTGGCGGGGGGGTCTACGAGCAGTACTTC CASSVGGGVYEQYF
15 NA NA TRBJ2-2 TRBV6-1 TGTGCCAGCAGCCCCCGTCCTAACAGTATCGGGGAGCTGTTTTTT CASSPRPNSIGELFF
17 NA TRBD1 TRBJ1-1 TRBV7-8 TGTGCCAGCAGCTTATACCCCCGACAGGGCTCGAACACTGAAGCTTTCTTT CASSLYPRQGSNTEAFF
15 NA TRBD1 TRBJ2-2 TRBV2 TGTGCCAGCAGCGATGACAGGGCAAGAACCGGGGAGCTGTTTTTT CASSDDRARTGELFF
12 NA NA TRBJ2-1 TRBV29-1 TGCAGCGTTGATCAGGGCTACAATGAGCAGTTCTTC CSVDQGYNEQFF
14 NA NA TRBJ1-1 TRBV2 TGTGCCAGCAGTGGAAGGGCTCGATCCACTGAAGCTTTCTTT CASSGRARSTEAFF
14 few TRBD1 TRBJ1-2 TRBV27 TGTGCCAGCAGTTTATCTGGGACAGGGGACGGCTACACCTTC CASSLSGTGDGYTF
13 NA NA TRBJ1-3 TRBV7-2 TGTGCCAGCAGCTTTTCACAGACTCGAACCATATATTTT CASSFSQTRTIYF
16 NA NA TRBJ1-1 TRBV7-2 TGTGCCAGCAGCCCCGCCCCCGGGAACAAGAACACTGAAGCTTTCTTT CASSPAPGNKNTEAFF
16 NA TRBD2 TRBJ2-7 TRBV4-3 TGCGCCAGCAGCCAAGGCCTGGCGGGAGTTGGCTACGAGCAGTACTTC CASSQGLAGVGYEQYF
16 NA TRBD2 TRBJ2-2 TRBV5-4 TGTGCCAGCAGCTTGCGGGGGGGGCCCGGGAACGGGGAGCTGTTTTTT CASSLRGGPGNGELFF
13 NA NA TRBJ1-1 TRBV7-3 TGTGCCAGCAGCCTGACAGGGAACACTGAAGCTTTCTTT CASSLTGNTEAFF
14 NA NA TRBJ2-4 TRBV27 TGTGCCAGCAGTTTCAGGGGGGCGAAAAACATTCAGTACTTC CASSFRGAKNIQYF
14 NA NA TRBJ1-2 TRBV7-2 TGTGCCAGCAGCTTTATGACTTCGGCGGTGATTCTCGCCTTC CASSFMTSAVILAF
15 NA NA TRBJ2-2 TRBV5-1 TGCGCCAGCAGCTTGGGACTCGGGGTCACCGGGGAGCTGTTTTTT CASSLGLGVTGELFF
14 NA NA TRBJ1-2 TRBV18 TGTGCCAGCTCACCAACAGGAGCGGGGGGAGGCTACACCTTC CASSPTGAGGGYTF
13 NA TRBD2 TRBJ2-5 TRBV9 TGTGCCAGCAGCATTAGCGGGGAAGAGACCCAGTACTTC CASSISGEETQYF
14 few NA TRBJ1-1 TRBV10-2 TGCGCCAGCAGTTTAGATGGCATGAACACTGAAGCTTTCTTT CASSLDGMNTEAFF
14 NA TRBD1 TRBJ1-1 TRBV9 TGTGCCAGCAGCGTAGGACAGGGTAACACTGAAGCTTTCTTT CASSVGQGNTEAFF